Presented here are 17 T cell receptor beta chains from one specimen sequenced in a study of blood T cell repertoires in COVID-19. TCRdb keeps only in-frame clones here, not all; method: immunoSEQ multiplex PCR. The table has approximately 150,000 clones, roughly nine tenths seen once. Source material: peripheral blood. The receptors here all came from a woman in her fifties or sixties with active COVID-19.

The CDR3 DNA follows: TGTGCCAGCAGTCGGACAGGGGGCCCAGAGACCCAGTACTTC. Amino acid sequence: CASSRTGGPETQYF. The rearrangement uses TRBV28 and TRBJ2-5; 11 nucleotides agree with TRBD1. The CDR3 is made up of 14 amino acids. Trimming at V came to 5 bases and at J to 4 bases, leaving 3 bases not matched to a gene. Germline CDR1 reads MDHEN; CDR2 reads SYDVKM. The entire variable domain, with the rest obtained from reference TRBV28 and TRBJ2-5, is as follows: DVKVTQSSRYLVKRTGEKVFLECVQDMDHENMFWYRQDPGLGLRLIYFSYDVKMKEKGDIPEGYSVSREKKERFSLILESASTNQTSMYLCASSRTGGPETQYFGPGTRLLVL.

The genes are TRBV6-2 or TRBV6-3 and TRBJ2-1; D uncertain. V was trimmed by 0 bases and J by 6 bases, leaving 9 bases between them. This CDR3 is 14 amino acids long. Germline V lookup: CDR1 MNHEY, CDR2 SVGEGT. The CDR3 region has the DNA TGTGCCAGCAGTTACTCGAGACTCTTCAATGAGCAGTTCTTC. It translates to CASSYSRLFNEQFF.

The gene calls are TRBV6-5 and TRBJ1-1; TRBD1 matches 7 bases. This CDR3 comprises 13 residues. CDR1 is MNHEY and CDR2 is SVGAGI in the germline V gene. J gave up 0 bases and V 8 bases, and 3 bases lay outside the gene matches. CDR3 in amino acids: CASQGQLNTEAFF. The DNA of the CDR3 is TGTGCCAGCCAGGGACAGCTGAACACTGAAGCTTTCTTT.

The chain links TRBV30 to TRBJ1-4; TRBD1 is a possible D gene (6 bases). V shed 6 bases and J shed 5 bases, with 13 bases lying between them. This CDR3 is built from 13 residues. CDR1 is GTSNPN, CDR2 SVGIG, per germline (reference sequence). The CDR3 DNA is TGTGCCTGCCAGGGGCTGGAGAATGAAAAACTGTTTTTT. This encodes CACQGLENEKLFF.

The rearrangement uses TRBV4-3 and TRBJ1-3; no reliable D call. Germline CDR1 LGHNA, CDR2 YSLEER. This CDR3 is built from 16 residues. With 0 bases removed from V and 6 bases from J, the gap between germline ends came to 15 bases. DNA of the CDR3: TGCGCCAGCAGCCAAGATACAAGTCCAGATCAAAACACCATATATTTT. This sequence encodes CASSQDTSPDQNTIYF.

The rearrangement links TRBV4-2 to TRBJ2-7; D might be TRBD1 (6 bases). The ends were cut back, 5 bases at V and 1 base at J, with 15 bases in the middle. Per germline, CDR1 LGHNA and CDR2 YNFKEQ. The CDR3 has 15 residues. The CDR3 protein is CASSSNPDRSYEQYF. The CDR3 DNA sequence: TGTGCCAGCAGCTCAAATCCCGACAGGTCCTACGAGCAGTACTTC.

The V call is TRBV4-1, the J call TRBJ2-5; maybe TRBD1 (5 bases). Germline assignment: CDR1 MGHRA and CDR2 YSYEKL. The CDR3 runs 14 residues. V shed 8 bases and J shed 1 base, with 14 bases lying between them. CDR3 nucleotide sequence: TGCGCCAGCGGATCGACAGTTGTCCAAGAGACCCAGTACTTC. This gives the protein CASGSTVVQETQYF.

The chain joins TRBV21-1 to TRBJ2-1; the tabulated D call, TRBD1, remains unverified against the DNA. TRBV21-1 is a known pseudogene. The CDR3 length is 18 residues. The CDR3 coding sequence is TGTGCCAGCAGCAGGGCACAACCAAGAGAGAGCTCCTACAATGAGCAGTTCTTC. As protein: CASSRAQPRESSYNEQFF.

Only one count was recorded for this clone. V is TRBV29-1 and J is TRBJ1-2, with a possible D match to TRBD1 (6 bases). The germline V and J ends were trimmed by 3 bases and 3 bases, with 17 bases remaining between them. This CDR3 has 15 residues. Germline loops: CDR1 SQVTM, CDR2 ANQGSEA. In nucleotides, the CDR3 is TGCAGCGTTGACACCTGGGGGCAGGGAGACTATGGCTACACCTTC. This translates into CSVDTWGQGDYGYTF.

This chain joins TRBV7-9 and TRBJ2-3, with a weak D call TRBD1 (6 bases). CDR1 is SEHNR and CDR2 is FQNEAQ in the germline V gene (reference sequence). The V end lost 5 bases, the J end lost 3 bases, and 15 bases lay between the germline ends. This CDR3 region has 15 residues. CDR3 sequence (DNA): TGTGCCAGCAGCCTGGGGGACACGCTTACAGATACGCAGTATTTT. The encoded protein is CASSLGDTLTDTQYF. The full variable domain, with the rest looked up from reference TRBV7-9 and TRBJ2-3, is DTGVSQNPRHKITKRGQNVTFRCDPISEHNRLYWYRQTLGQGPEFLTYFQNEAQLEKSRLLSDRFSAERPKGSFSTLEIQRTEQGDSAMYLCASSLGDTLTDTQYFGPGTRLTVL.

CDR3 region: CASSWKTSGNPAYNEQFF. The CDR3 DNA reads as TGTGCCAGCAGCTGGAAGACTAGCGGGAATCCGGCCTACAATGAGCAGTTCTTC. The rearrangement joins TRBV13 to TRBJ2-1, with 11 bases lining up with TRBD2. Germline-derived CDR1 and CDR2 are PRHDT and FYEKMQ (reference sequence). The CDR3 length is 18 residues. V was clipped by 4 bases and J by 2 bases; unmatched bases: 10.

This chain connects TRBV3-1 (or the pseudogene TRBV3-2) to TRBJ2-5; TRBD2 matches at 8 bases. Germline assignment: CDR1 LGHDT and CDR2 YNNKEL (reference sequence). The V segment lost 3 bases and the J segment 4 bases; nucleotides outside the gene matches: 4. This CDR3 comprises 14 residues. The CDR3 nucleotides are TGTGCCAGCAGCCAGCGGGGGGCCCCAGAGACCCAGTACTTC. This codes for CASSQRGAPETQYF.

The V and J genes are TRBV9 and TRBJ2-1; 8 positions match TRBD2. The J segment lost 5 bases and the V segment lost 3 bases, leaving 10 bases of the junction unmatched. Germline loops: CDR1 SGDLS, CDR2 YYNGEE. The CDR3 length is 16 residues. As DNA, the CDR3 is TGTGCCAGCAGCGGCCCGGTTAGCGGGATAGACAATGAGCAGTTCTTC. Amino acid sequence: CASSGPVSGIDNEQFF. The variable domain in full, with the rest retrieved from reference TRBV9 and TRBJ2-1, is DSGVTQTPKHLITATGQRVTLRCSPRSGDLSVYWYQQSLDQGLQFLIQYYNGEERAKGNILERFSAQQFPDLHSELNLSSLELGDSALYFCASSGPVSGIDNEQFFGPGTRLTVL.

The rearrangement uses TRBV10-1 and TRBJ2-5, with a possible D match to TRBD1 (7 bases). There are 13 residues in the CDR3. Germline CDR1 WNHNN, CDR2 SYGVQD (reference sequence). Trimming shortened V by 6 bases and J by 5 bases, and 13 bases separated the two germline ends. The CDR3 DNA reads TGCGCCAGCAGCGGAGGGGGCTTGGAGACCCAGTACTTC. Encoded protein: CASSGGGLETQYF.

The chain has TRBV6-5 and TRBJ2-2; tentatively, D is TRBD2 (5 bases). Deletions cut 6 bases from V and 3 bases from J, with 14 bases between. The CDR3 extends over 15 amino acids. The germline V gene has CDR1 MNHEY and CDR2 SVGAGI. CDR3 nucleotide sequence: TGTGCCAGCAGGAAAGACCGGACTTACACCGGGGAGCTGTTTTTT. Its protein product is CASRKDRTYTGELFF.

V and J are TRBV9 and TRBJ1-2, with TRBD1 as a possible D gene (6 bases). CDR1 SGDLS and CDR2 YYNGEE come from the germline V gene. The V and J ends lost 0 bases and 8 bases respectively, with 14 bases between them. The CDR3 runs 14 residues. CDR3 protein: CASSVDQGTRGYTF. The CDR3 DNA reads as TGTGCCAGCAGCGTAGATCAGGGGACACGGGGCTACACCTTC.

This chain uses TRBV3-1 (or the pseudogene TRBV3-2) with TRBJ1-2; 8 bases fit TRBD1. The CDR3 is 17 residues long. V dropped 2 bases and J dropped 5; count of bases not matched to a gene: 13. Germline loops: CDR1 LGHDT, CDR2 YNNKEL (reference sequence). The CDR3 loop reads CASSQRGRDRNSYGYTF. The CDR3 DNA follows: TGTGCCAGCAGCCAAAGGGGCCGGGACAGGAATTCGTATGGCTACACCTTC.